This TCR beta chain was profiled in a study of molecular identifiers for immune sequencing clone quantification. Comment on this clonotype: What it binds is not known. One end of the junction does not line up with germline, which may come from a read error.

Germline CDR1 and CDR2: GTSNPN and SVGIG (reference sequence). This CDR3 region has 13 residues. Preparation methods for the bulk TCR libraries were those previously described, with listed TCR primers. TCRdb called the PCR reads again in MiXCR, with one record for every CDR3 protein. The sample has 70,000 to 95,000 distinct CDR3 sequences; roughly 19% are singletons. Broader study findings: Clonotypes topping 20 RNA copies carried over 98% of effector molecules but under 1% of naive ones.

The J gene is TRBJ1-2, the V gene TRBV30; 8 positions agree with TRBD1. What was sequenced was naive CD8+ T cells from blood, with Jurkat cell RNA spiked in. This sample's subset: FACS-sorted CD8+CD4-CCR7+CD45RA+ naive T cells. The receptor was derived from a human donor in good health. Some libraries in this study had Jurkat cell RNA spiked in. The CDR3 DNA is TGTGCCTGGAGTAGAAGGACAGGGTTTGGCTACGCCTTC. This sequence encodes CAWSRRTGFGYAF.